Below are 3 T cell receptor beta chains sequenced from a single sample in a study of blood T cell repertoires in COVID-19. Assay: immunoSEQ multiplex PCR; the TCRdb copy retains only in-frame clones and omits some. This sample has 350,000 or so clones, with 80% to 90% found just once. Sequencing was done on a sample of PBMCs or T cells enriched from blood (not recorded which). These receptors were obtained from a woman in her thirties or forties with acute COVID-19.

The chain carries TRBV28 and TRBJ1-6; D remains unclear. The CDR3 has 12 amino acids. Germline V gives CDR1 MDHEN, CDR2 SYDVKM. Trimming took off 6 bases at V and 13 bases at J, with 13 bases between the two ends. The CDR3 spells CASRRVISPLHF. CDR3 DNA sequence: TGTGCCAGCAGGCGAGTTATATCCCCCCTCCACTTT.

The V call is TRBV9, the J call TRBJ1-2; 8 nucleotides agree with TRBD1. J lost 8 bases, V lost 4 bases, and 13 bases had no gene match. This CDR3 contains 15 residues. Germline CDR1 and CDR2: SGDLS and YYNGEE. The CDR3 loop reads CASSPRTGKPVGYTF. CDR3 nucleotide sequence: TGTGCCAGCAGCCCGAGGACAGGGAAACCAGTAGGCTACACCTTC.

The chain recombines TRBV5-1 with TRBJ1-3; TRBD1 matches 8 bases. Trimming took 6 bases from V and 1 from J; bases not matched to a gene: 3. The germline CDR1 and CDR2 sequences are SGHRS and YFSETQ. This CDR3 has 14 residues. The CDR3 DNA reads as TGCGCCAGCACGACAGGGGTATCTGGAAACACCATATATTTT. This translates into CASTTGVSGNTIYF.